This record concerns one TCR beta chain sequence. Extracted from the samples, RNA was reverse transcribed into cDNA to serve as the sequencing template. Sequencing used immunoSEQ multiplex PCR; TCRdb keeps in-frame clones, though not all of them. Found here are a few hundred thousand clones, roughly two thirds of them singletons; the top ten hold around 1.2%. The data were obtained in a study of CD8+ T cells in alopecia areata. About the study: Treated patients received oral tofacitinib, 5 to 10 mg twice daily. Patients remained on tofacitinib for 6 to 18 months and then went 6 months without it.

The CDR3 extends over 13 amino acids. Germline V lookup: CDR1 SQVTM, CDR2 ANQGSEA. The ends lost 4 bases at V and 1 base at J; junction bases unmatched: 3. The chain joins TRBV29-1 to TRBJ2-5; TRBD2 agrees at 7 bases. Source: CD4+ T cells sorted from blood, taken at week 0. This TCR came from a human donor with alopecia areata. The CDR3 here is CSVGAGVQETQYF. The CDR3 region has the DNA TGCAGCGTTGGCGCGGGGGTCCAAGAGACCCAGTACTTC.